Each of the 18 T cell receptor beta chains below was sequenced from the same sample in a study of cytomegalovirus exposure and HLA in healthy donors. The PCR employed 60 Vbeta primers together with 13 Jbeta primers. Libraries were prepared by immunoSEQ multiplex PCR; TCRdb keeps only in-frame clonotypes and omits some of them. In the table there are about 88,000 clones, about 77% of which are singletons. Sequencing used PBMCs. These receptors all stem from a woman aged 40 to 50 in good health and CMV-seronegative.

Only one count was recorded for this clone. V and J are TRBV7-3 and TRBJ2-1; 12 positions agree with TRBD2. This CDR3 contains 17 residues. Trimming took 6 bases from V and 1 from J; bases not matched to a gene: 7. Germline assignment: CDR1 SGHTA and CDR2 FQGTGA. CDR3 coding DNA: TGTGCCAGCAGTCGGCTAGCGGGGGGGCGGTCCTACAATGAGCAGTTCTTC. Its translation is CASSRLAGGRSYNEQFF.

This clone turned up a few times. The chain joins TRBV7-8 to TRBJ1-2, with D uncertain. The germline gives CDR1 SGHVS, CDR2 FQNEAQ. Trimming removed 0 bases from V and 5 bases from J, with 16 bases in between. The CDR3 is 16 residues long. CDR3 sequence: CASSLASRGVGYGYTF. The CDR3 coding sequence is TGTGCCAGCAGCTTAGCTAGTCGGGGAGTGGGGTATGGCTACACCTTC.

The gene calls are TRBV2 and TRBJ2-3, with 10 bases that match TRBD2. The CDR3 is 14 residues long. V shed 6 bases, J shed 2 bases, and the junction held 2 bases outside the gene matches. From germline, CDR1 is SNHLY and CDR2 FYNNEI. The CDR3: CASSGLAATDTQYF. CDR3 bases: TGTGCCAGCAGCGGACTAGCGGCCACAGATACGCAGTATTTT.

This sequence joins TRBV5-1 and TRBJ1-6; D call uncertain. This CDR3 region has 16 residues. V was pared by 0 bases and J by 1 base, with 8 bases between. CDR1 is SGHRS and CDR2 is YFSETQ in the germline V gene. CDR3 loop: CASSLAGGSYNSPLHF. As DNA, the CDR3 is TGCGCCAGCAGCTTGGCAGGTGGATCCTATAATTCACCCCTCCACTTT. The whole variable domain, remainder taken from reference TRBV5-1 and TRBJ1-6, is KAGVTQTPRYLIKTRGQQVTLSCSPISGHRSVSWYQQTPGQGLQFLFEYFSETQRNKGNFPGRFSGRQFSNSRSEMNVSTLELGDSALYLCASSLAGGSYNSPLHFGNGTRLTVT.

This clone was observed a handful of times. A far larger clone is only one base removed, so a read error is likely. V is TRBV6-5 and J is TRBJ1-4; D not certain. With 6 bases removed from V and 6 bases from J, the gap between germline ends came to 14 bases. There are 14 residues in the CDR3. Germline assignment: CDR1 MNHEY and CDR2 SVGAGI. The CDR3 region has the DNA TGTGCCAGCAGCCGGACTTTTATTGATGAAAAACTGTTTTTT. It is translated as CASSRTFIDEKLFF.

The chain employs TRBV2 and TRBJ2-4; 8 nucleotides match TRBD2. This CDR3 is built from 13 residues. V shed 4 bases and J 6 bases; nucleotides not matched to a gene: 2. Germline V lookup: CDR1 SNHLY, CDR2 FYNNEI. This CDR3 reads CASSGTSRNIQYF. In nucleotides, the CDR3 is TGTGCCAGCAGTGGGACTAGCAGAAACATTCAGTACTTC.

V gene TRBV5-1 combines with J gene TRBJ2-1; D is uncertain. Between the trimmed V and J ends, which lost 0 bases and 10 bases, there was a span of 5 bases. Germline V lookup: CDR1 SGHRS, CDR2 YFSETQ. The CDR3 extends over 11 amino acids. This CDR3 reads CASSLAVEQFF. The CDR3 coding sequence is TGCGCCAGCAGCTTGGCCGTGGAGCAGTTCTTC.

V and J are TRBV10-3 and TRBJ2-7; 8 positions agree with TRBD2. There are 15 residues in the CDR3. The germline V gene has CDR1 ENHRY and CDR2 SYGVKD. Trimming took 6 bases from V and 6 from J; bases not matched to a gene: 13. The CDR3 DNA reads TGTGCCATCAGCTCTCTTCGGGGGGGATCGGGCGAGCAGTACTTC. Amino acids: CAISSLRGGSGEQYF.

V gene TRBV6-5 combines with J gene TRBJ1-5, with TRBD1 matching over 8 bases. Germline V gene sequence: CDR1 MNHEY, CDR2 SVGAGI. This CDR3 has 15 residues. The V gene end was trimmed by 5 bases and the J gene end by 2 bases; junction bases not matched to a gene: 5. The CDR3 loop reads CASSLLQGGNQPQHF. The CDR3 DNA reads as TGTGCCAGCAGTCTACTACAGGGGGGCAATCAGCCCCAGCATTTT.

This chain joins TRBV6-1 and TRBJ1-2; 10 nucleotides line up with TRBD1. Germline V gives CDR1 MNHNS, CDR2 SASEGT. The CDR3 extends over 16 amino acids. The V segment lost 0 bases and the J segment 3 bases; nucleotides outside the gene matches: 4. The CDR3 nucleotides are TGTGCCAGCAGTGAAGCGACAGGGGGCTTTTACTATGGCTACACCTTC. Residues: CASSEATGGFYYGYTF.

The chain has TRBV10-3 and TRBJ1-2, with 8 bases that match TRBD1. Trimming cost V 4 bases and J 6 bases; bases outside gene matches: 7. The CDR3 has 14 amino acids. CDR1 is ENHRY and CDR2 is SYGVKD in the germline V gene. The CDR3 loop reads CAISGNRGTDGYTF. CDR3 nucleotides: TGTGCCATCAGTGGCAACAGGGGGACAGATGGCTACACCTTC.

The V call is TRBV6-1, the J call TRBJ1-2, with 9 bases that match TRBD1. The germline gives CDR1 MNHNS, CDR2 SASEGT. CDR3 length: 14 amino acids. V lost 6 bases to trimming and J lost 7 bases; unmatched junction nucleotides: 9. The CDR3 bases are TGTGCCAGCAGAAATACAGGGGGCGCAGGTGGCTACACCTTC. As protein: CASRNTGGAGGYTF.

This sequence joins TRBV25-1 and TRBJ2-2; 11 positions agree with TRBD2. Germline V CDR1 and CDR2: MGHDK, SYGVNS. V lost 0 bases and J lost 5; bases outside the gene matches: 2. The CDR3 has 16 residues. The CDR3 DNA is TGTGCCAGCAGTGAATACCTAGCGGGGGGAACCGGGGAGCTGTTTTTT. It encodes CASSEYLAGGTGELFF.

J is TRBJ1-1 and V is TRBV27; D possibly corresponds to TRBD1 (6 bases). Trimming shortened V by 2 bases and J by 5 bases, and 12 bases separated the two germline ends. This CDR3 has 14 residues. Germline CDR1 reads MNHEY; CDR2 reads SMNVEV (reference sequence). CDR3 protein: CASSLGGAGTEAFF. Here the CDR3 DNA reads TGTGCCAGCAGTTTAGGGGGGGCGGGTACTGAAGCTTTCTTT.

The chain is built from TRBV6-1 and TRBJ2-6, with TRBD1 matching over 12 bases. V was clipped by 2 bases and J by 3 bases; unmatched bases: 8. The germline CDR1 and CDR2 sequences are MNHNS and SASEGT. The CDR3 length is 19 residues. The CDR3 sequence is CASSERFGTGGVGANVLTF. The CDR3 DNA is TGTGCCAGCAGTGAAAGGTTTGGGACAGGGGGCGTTGGGGCCAACGTCCTGACTTTC.

The gene calls are TRBV7-2 and TRBJ1-6, with D perhaps TRBD1 (5 bases). Germline V gene data show CDR1 as SGHTA and CDR2 as FQGNSA. CDR3 length: 15 amino acids. The ends were cut back, 5 bases at V and 2 bases at J, with 10 bases in the middle. Here the CDR3 reads CASSLQGPYNSPLHF. The CDR3 nucleotides are TGTGCCAGCAGCCTTCAGGGTCCCTATAATTCACCCCTCCACTTT. Together with reference TRBV7-2 and TRBJ1-6, the CDR3 gives the full variable domain: GAGVSQSPSNKVTEKGKDVELRCDPISGHTALYWYRQSLGQGLEFLIYFQGNSAPDKSGLPSDRFSAERTGGSVSTLTIQRTQQEDSAVYLCASSLQGPYNSPLHFGNGTRLTVT.

The chain recombines TRBV13 with TRBJ2-1; 7 bases map to TRBD1. CDR3 size: 15 residues. Germline V gene lookup returns CDR1 PRHDT and CDR2 FYEKMQ (reference sequence). J lost 10 bases, V lost 0 bases, and 9 bases had no gene match. CDR3 DNA: TGTGCCAGCAGCTTAGGTCTGGGCAAGGGGGCGGAGCAGTTCTTC. This translates into CASSLGLGKGAEQFF.

This clone occurred a few times. The chain carries TRBV6-6 and TRBJ2-1; 9 bases are a match to TRBD2. The CDR3 runs 15 residues. Germline lookup yields CDR1 MNHNY and CDR2 SVGAGI (reference sequence). After removal of 0 bases from V and 9 bases from J, the junction contained 6 bases not matched to a gene. The CDR3 sequence is CASSYSAGGLGEQFF. CDR3 bases: TGTGCCAGCAGTTACTCGGCGGGGGGGCTTGGTGAGCAGTTCTTC.